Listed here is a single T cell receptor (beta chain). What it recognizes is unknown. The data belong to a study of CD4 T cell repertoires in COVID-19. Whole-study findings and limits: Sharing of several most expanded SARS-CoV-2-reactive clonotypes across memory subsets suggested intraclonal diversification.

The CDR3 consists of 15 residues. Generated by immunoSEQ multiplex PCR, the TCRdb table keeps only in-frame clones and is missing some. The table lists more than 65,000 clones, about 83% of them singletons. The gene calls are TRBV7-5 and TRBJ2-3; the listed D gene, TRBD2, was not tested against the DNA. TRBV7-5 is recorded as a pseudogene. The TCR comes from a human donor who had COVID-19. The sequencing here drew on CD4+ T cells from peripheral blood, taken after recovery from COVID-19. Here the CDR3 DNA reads TGTGCCAGAAGCTTCGAAGCGGGGAGCACAGATACGCAGTATTTT. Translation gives CARSFEAGSTDTQYF.